This T cell receptor beta chain was captured in a study of tumor-infiltrating lymphocytes in primary liver carcinoma. Study-wide context: Yields of productive TCRbeta reads ranged from roughly 3.5 to 7.5 million per sample and were similar across tissue types.

Total RNA and DNA came together from approximately 20-30 mg of bulk tissue without cell sorting. The patients, who had chronic HBV infection, were treatment-naive (untreated). Germline V gene lookup returns CDR1 MNHEY and CDR2 SVGEGT. This CDR3 is built from 14 residues. From 500 ng total RNA, TCR beta cDNA was generated with a primer in the constant region. Slightly modified ARM-PCR with three nested multiplex PCR rounds yielded TCR beta libraries. The first two PCR rounds used TRBV1-TRBV30 primers with a Cbeta primer, roughly 10 cycles each. TCRdb redid the calling of the multiplex PCR reads with MiXCR, one entry per CDR3 protein. Of approximately 92,000 distinct CDR3 sequences listed, 68% are singletons.

The chain employs TRBV6-2 or TRBV6-3 and TRBJ2-3, with D unresolved. The J call may be in error: the DNA end matches TRBJ1-5 better. The source material was tumor-adjacent normal liver tissue. The clonotype comes from a man aged 35-49 years with primary liver carcinoma and hepatitis B virus infection. The CDR3 DNA reads as TGTGCCAGCAGTTACCGGGATGAAAGAGATACGCAGCATTTT. Translation: CASSYRDERDTQHF.